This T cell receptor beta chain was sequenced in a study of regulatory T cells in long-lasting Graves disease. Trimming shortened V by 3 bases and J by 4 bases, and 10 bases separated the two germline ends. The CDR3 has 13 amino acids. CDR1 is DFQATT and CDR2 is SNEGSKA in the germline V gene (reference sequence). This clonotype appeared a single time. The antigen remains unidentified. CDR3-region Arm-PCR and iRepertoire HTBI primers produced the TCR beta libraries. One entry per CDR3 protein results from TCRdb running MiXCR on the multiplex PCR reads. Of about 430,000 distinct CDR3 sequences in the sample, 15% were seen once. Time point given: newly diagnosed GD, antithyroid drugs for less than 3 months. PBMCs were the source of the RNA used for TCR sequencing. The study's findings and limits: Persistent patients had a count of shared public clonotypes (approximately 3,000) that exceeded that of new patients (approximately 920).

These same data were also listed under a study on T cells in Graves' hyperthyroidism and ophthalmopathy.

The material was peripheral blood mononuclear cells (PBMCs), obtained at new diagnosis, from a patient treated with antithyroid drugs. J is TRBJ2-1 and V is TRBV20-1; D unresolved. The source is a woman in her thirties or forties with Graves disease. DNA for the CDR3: TGCAGTGCTAGTGGTGGGGTATACAATGAGCAGTTCTTC. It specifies CSASGGVYNEQFF.